The 12 T cell receptor beta chains in this list originate from one sample, sequenced in a study of shared clonotypes between healthy human individuals (dated by TCRdb to 2020 to 2022). Preparation of the library involved the immunoSEQ multiplex PCR assay. Sourced from immuneACCESS, this table was stored by TCRdb with only in-frame sequences that have V and J called. A share of the clones is absent; for the studies checked, an unresolved V gene accounts for under half, and the remainder has no known explanation. Counted in this sample were 1,500,000 or so clones; approximately 96% of them appeared once. The top ten constitute about 1% of the sample. What was sequenced was naive CD4+ T cells sorted from blood. This specimen's cell subset or site label, interpreted: CD45RA+ positively selected. The source is a man aged 25 to 40 in good health.

The rearrangement links TRBV30 to TRBJ2-2; 9 bases match TRBD1. The CDR3 sequence is 16 residues long. V was pared by 1 base and J by 5 bases, with 8 bases of the junction left unmatched. Germline V gives CDR1 GTSNPN, CDR2 SVGIG (reference sequence). The CDR3 here is CAWSDRDRVVTGELFF. The CDR3 DNA sequence: TGTGCCTGGAGTGATAGGGACAGGGTAGTTACCGGGGAGCTGTTTTTT.

This clone was found once. The genes are TRBV2 and TRBJ2-1, with TRBD2 identical over 14 bases. CDR1 and CDR2 from the germline V gene are SNHLY and FYNNEI. Trimming took 6 bases from V and 0 from J; bases not matched to a gene: 7. The CDR3 runs 18 residues. The CDR3 DNA follows: TGTGCCAGCAGAGGGACTAGCGGGAGATCTAGCTCCTACAATGAGCAGTTCTTC. It yields the protein CASRGTSGRSSSYNEQFF. The entire variable domain, with the rest obtained from reference TRBV2 and TRBJ2-1, is as follows: EPEVTQTPSHQVTQMGQEVILRCVPISNHLYFYWYRQILGQKVEFLVSFYNNEISEKSEIFDDQFSVERPDGSNFTLKIRSTKLEDSAMYFCASRGTSGRSSSYNEQFFGPGTRLTVL.

This clone was detected once. The chain is built from TRBV7-9 and TRBJ2-6; D uncertain. Germline-derived CDR1 and CDR2 are SEHNR and FQNEAQ (reference sequence). Trimming removed 10 bases at V and 0 bases at J, with 4 bases between. This CDR3 has 12 residues. Here the CDR3 DNA reads TGTGCCACCCCCTCTGGGGCCAACGTCCTGACTTTC. It encodes CATPSGANVLTF.

This clone has a single count. The rearrangement links TRBV28 to TRBJ1-1; 9 positions match TRBD1. Trimming took 8 bases from V and 0 from J; bases not matched to a gene: 7. In germline, CDR1 is MDHEN, CDR2 SYDVKM. The CDR3 sequence is 15 residues long. The CDR3 protein is CASSGTGNMNTEAFF. The CDR3 bases are TGTGCCAGCTCCGGGACAGGGAACATGAACACTGAAGCTTTCTTT. Based on the CDR3 plus reference TRBV28 and TRBJ1-1, the full variable domain is DVKVTQSSRYLVKRTGEKVFLECVQDMDHENMFWYRQDPGLGLRLIYFSYDVKMKEKGDIPEGYSVSREKKERFSLILESASTNQTSMYLCASSGTGNMNTEAFFGQGTRLTVV.

The table lists this clone with a count of one. The chain is built from TRBV9 and TRBJ2-1; D not certain. The CDR3 contains 15 residues. Germline-derived CDR1 and CDR2 are SGDLS and YYNGEE. V was clipped by 0 bases and J by 8 bases, with 15 bases between them. The CDR3 is CASSVAGSLWDEQFF. CDR3 bases: TGTGCCAGCAGCGTAGCCGGGTCCTTATGGGATGAGCAGTTCTTC.

The rearrangement joins TRBV14 to TRBJ2-7; the D gene is possibly TRBD1 (6 bases). Germline-derived CDR1 and CDR2 are SGHDN and FVKESK. The ends were cut back, 6 bases at V and 2 bases at J, with 14 bases in the middle. The length of the CDR3 is 14 residues. Here the CDR3 DNA reads TGTGCCAGCAGTCGAGGGGGTTCTACCTACGAGCAGTACTTC. It encodes CASSRGGSTYEQYF.

This sequence joins TRBV28 and TRBJ1-1; D unresolved. V was trimmed by 3 bases and J by 1 base, leaving 9 bases between them. Germline-derived CDR1 and CDR2 are MDHEN and SYDVKM. CDR3 size: 14 residues. The CDR3 is CASSFIAGNTEAFF. CDR3 DNA sequence: TGTGCCAGCAGTTTCATCGCAGGGAACACTGAAGCTTTCTTT.

V and J are TRBV2 and TRBJ2-3; 8 positions match TRBD2. Germline V gives CDR1 SNHLY, CDR2 FYNNEI. This CDR3 comprises 14 residues. V dropped 6 bases and J dropped 2; count of bases not matched to a gene: 4. CDR3 residues: CASSRLANTDTQYF. The CDR3 DNA sequence: TGTGCCAGCAGCCGACTAGCGAACACAGATACGCAGTATTTT.

V and J are TRBV27 and TRBJ1-5; 7 nucleotides agree with TRBD1. The CDR3 runs to 12 residues. V was clipped by 8 bases and J by 5 bases; unmatched bases: 3. In germline, CDR1 is MNHEY, CDR2 SMNVEV (reference sequence). The CDR3 region has the DNA TGTGCCAGCGGGACAGAATATCAGCCCCAGCATTTT. This gives the protein CASGTEYQPQHF.

The rearrangement joins TRBV21-1 to TRBJ2-1; the table's D call of TRBD2 was not tested on the DNA. TRBV21-1 is marked as a pseudogene. CDR3 length: 20 amino acids. CDR3 DNA sequence: TGTGCCAGCAGCGGAAACGTGAGCGGGAGACTGAGACGATCCTACAATGAGCAGTTCTTC. Its translation: CASSGNVSGRLRRSYNEQFF.

This chain joins TRBV5-1 and TRBJ1-4; D unresolved. Trimming removed 4 bases at V and 8 bases at J, with 12 bases between. This CDR3 contains 13 residues. Germline CDR1 SGHRS, CDR2 YFSETQ. The CDR3 here is CASSRPSGEKLFF. The CDR3 DNA reads TGCGCCAGCAGCCGTCCCTCGGGAGAAAAACTGTTTTTT.

The chain carries TRBV19 and TRBJ1-1, with no clear D. The CDR3 extends over 13 amino acids. The germline V and J ends were trimmed by 1 base and 3 bases, with 6 bases remaining between them. Germline lookup yields CDR1 LNHDA and CDR2 SQIVND (reference sequence). The CDR3 region is CASSIGLYTEAFF. Written as DNA, the CDR3 is TGTGCCAGTAGTATAGGTCTCTACACTGAAGCTTTCTTT.